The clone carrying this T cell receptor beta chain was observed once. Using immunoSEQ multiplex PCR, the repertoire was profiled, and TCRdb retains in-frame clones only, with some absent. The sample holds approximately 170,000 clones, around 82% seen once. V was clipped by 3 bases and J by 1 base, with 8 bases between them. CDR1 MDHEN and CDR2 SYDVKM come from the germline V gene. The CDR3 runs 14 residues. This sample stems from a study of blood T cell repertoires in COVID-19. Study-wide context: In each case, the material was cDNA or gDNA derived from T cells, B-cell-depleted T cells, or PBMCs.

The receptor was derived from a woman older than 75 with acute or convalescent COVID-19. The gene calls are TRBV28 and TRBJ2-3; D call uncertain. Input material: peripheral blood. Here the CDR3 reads CASSFLSGTDTQYF. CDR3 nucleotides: TGTGCCAGCAGTTTCCTCAGCGGCACAGATACGCAGTATTTT.